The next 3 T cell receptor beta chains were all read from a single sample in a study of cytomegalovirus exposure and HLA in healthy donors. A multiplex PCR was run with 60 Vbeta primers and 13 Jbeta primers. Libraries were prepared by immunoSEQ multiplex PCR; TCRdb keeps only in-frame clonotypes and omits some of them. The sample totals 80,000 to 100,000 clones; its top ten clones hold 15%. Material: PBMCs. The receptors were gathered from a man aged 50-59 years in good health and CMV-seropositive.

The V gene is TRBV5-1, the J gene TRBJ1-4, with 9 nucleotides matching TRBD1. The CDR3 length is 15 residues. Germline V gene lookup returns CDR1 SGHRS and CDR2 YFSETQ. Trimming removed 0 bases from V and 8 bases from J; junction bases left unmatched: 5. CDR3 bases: TGCGCCAGCAGCTTGGAGACAGGGGGTGTGGAAAAACTGTTTTTT. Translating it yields CASSLETGGVEKLFF.

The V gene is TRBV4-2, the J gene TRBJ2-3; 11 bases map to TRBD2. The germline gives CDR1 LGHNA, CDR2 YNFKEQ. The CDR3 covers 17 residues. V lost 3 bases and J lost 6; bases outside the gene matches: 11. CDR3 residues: CASSHAQIVAGGDTQYF. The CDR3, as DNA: TGTGCCAGCAGCCACGCCCAAATTGTAGCGGGAGGGGATACGCAGTATTTT.

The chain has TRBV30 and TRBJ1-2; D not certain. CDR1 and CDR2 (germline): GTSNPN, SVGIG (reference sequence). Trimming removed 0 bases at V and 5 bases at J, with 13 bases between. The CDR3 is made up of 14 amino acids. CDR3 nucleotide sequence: TGTGCCTGGAGTGTACGGGGATACTCTTATGGCTACACCTTC. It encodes CAWSVRGYSYGYTF.